The rows below give T cell receptor beta chains drawn from one sample of a study of blood T cells in healthy people across ages. TCRdb called the 5' RACE reads again in MiXCR, with one record for every CDR3 protein. Of hundreds of thousands of distinct CDR3 sequences listed, about 34% are singletons. The source material was blood. The receptors were sampled from a young man in good health. Each CDR3 is given with its conserved first and last residue. Part of the rows lack a size; the others show once, few, many or a class for expanded clones.

clone_size: many; v_call: TRBV2; j_call: TRBJ1-1; cdr3_aa: CAGQGKTGTTMNTEAFF
clone_size: few; v_call: TRBV9; j_call: TRBJ2-3; cdr3_aa: CASSPRGGASTDTQYF
clone_size: NA; v_call: TRBV4-3; j_call: TRBJ2-1; cdr3_aa: CASSQVAEQGGEQFF
clone_size: NA; v_call: TRBV24-1; j_call: TRBJ2-3; cdr3_aa: CATSNGGWTQYF
clone_size: NA; v_call: TRBV5-1; j_call: TRBJ1-1; cdr3_aa: CASSPRSAQDVAFF
clone_size: NA; v_call: TRBV27; j_call: NA; cdr3_aa: CASSPRLIPGQRLFYEQYF
clone_size: many; v_call: TRBV12-3/TRBV12-4; j_call: TRBJ2-7; cdr3_aa: CASRRQGISYEQYF
clone_size: NA; v_call: TRBV12-3/TRBV12-4; j_call: TRBJ1-1; cdr3_aa: CASSSGIFGTEAFF
clone_size: NA; v_call: TRBV20-1; j_call: TRBJ1-2; cdr3_aa: CSASEGQLTYGYTF
clone_size: NA; v_call: TRBV5-6; j_call: TRBJ1-1; cdr3_aa: CASSYYRGLNTEAFF
clone_size: NA; v_call: TRBV2; j_call: TRBJ2-3; cdr3_aa: CASSGERGATTDTQYF
clone_size: few; v_call: TRBV12-3/TRBV12-4; j_call: TRBJ2-7; cdr3_aa: CASSFGAGRNEQYF
clone_size: NA; v_call: TRBV4-2; j_call: TRBJ1-1; cdr3_aa: CASSQAMTGGSEAFF
clone_size: many; v_call: TRBV3-1; j_call: TRBJ1-6; cdr3_aa: CASSQEVGDTHSPLHF
clone_size: NA; v_call: TRBV4-3; j_call: TRBJ2-2; cdr3_aa: CASSQDYLDGSTGELFF
clone_size: many; v_call: TRBV27; j_call: TRBJ2-1; cdr3_aa: CASSLSVNNEQFF
clone_size: NA; v_call: TRBV7-2; j_call: TRBJ2-7; cdr3_aa: CASSRNYPPYNEQYF
clone_size: NA; v_call: TRBV20-1; j_call: TRBJ1-4; cdr3_aa: CSARDPTTGDEKLFF
clone_size: NA; v_call: TRBV12-3/TRBV12-4; j_call: TRBJ2-6; cdr3_aa: CASSLWGSAGANVLTF